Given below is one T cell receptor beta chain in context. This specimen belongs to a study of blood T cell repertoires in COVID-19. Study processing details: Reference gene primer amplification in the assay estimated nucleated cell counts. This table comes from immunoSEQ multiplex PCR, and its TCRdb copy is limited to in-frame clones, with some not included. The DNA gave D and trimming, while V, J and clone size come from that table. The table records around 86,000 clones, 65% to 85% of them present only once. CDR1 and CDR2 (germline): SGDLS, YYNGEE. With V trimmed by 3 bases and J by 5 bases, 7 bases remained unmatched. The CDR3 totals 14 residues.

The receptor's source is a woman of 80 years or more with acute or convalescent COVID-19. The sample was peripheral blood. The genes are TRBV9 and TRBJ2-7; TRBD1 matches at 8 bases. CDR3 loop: CASSADRGYDEQYF. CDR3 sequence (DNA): TGTGCCAGCAGCGCTGACAGGGGTTACGACGAGCAGTACTTC.